This T cell receptor beta chain derives from a study of blood T cell repertoires in COVID-19. Study-level background: Acute and convalescent COVID-19 samples came from the United States, Italy and Spain. Nucleic acid was either cDNA or gDNA, and it came from T cells, B-cell-depleted T cells, or PBMCs.

In the source study's methods: Quantification of nucleated cells was approximated via reference gene primer amplification. Sequencing used immunoSEQ multiplex PCR; TCRdb keeps in-frame clones, though not all of them. That table gives V, J and clone size, and the DNA gave D and trimming. The sample holds 200,000 to 250,000 clones; roughly 82% are singletons and the top ten take approximately 4.5%. Germline assignment: CDR1 DFQATT and CDR2 SNEGSKA (reference sequence). The trim removed 4 bases at V and 0 bases at J, leaving 2 bases unmatched. This CDR3 spans 14 amino acids. The sequence derives from a woman in her sixties or seventies with acute or convalescent COVID-19. The sample taken for sequencing was peripheral blood. This chain connects TRBV20-1 to TRBJ2-2, with 7 bases identical to TRBD1. The CDR3 reads CSANDRANTGELFF. Written as DNA, the CDR3 is TGCAGTGCTAATGACAGGGCGAACACCGGGGAGCTGTTTTTT.